The 16 T cell receptor beta chains below were found in one sample sequenced in a study of vaccination and CD4 T cells after COVID-19. Sequenced with the Oncomine TCR Beta short-read assay was DNA taken from cultured CD4+ T cells. TCRdb reprocessed the PCR reads via MiXCR and lists one record per CDR3 protein. Of around 20,000 distinct CDR3 sequences in the sample, around 48% were seen once. Their antigen targets remain unknown. The treatment denotes: approximately nine-day PBMC culture with coronavirus spike peptide pools or control peptides (ViraFEST assay). The sample comprised CD4+ T cells from blood, cultured in vitro. Every receptor here comes from a human donor who had recovered from COVID-19.

The chain links TRBV7-9 to TRBJ2-3; D gene uncertain. Germline values: CDR1 SEHNR, CDR2 FQNEAQ (reference sequence). V was trimmed by 3 bases and J by 6 bases, leaving 7 bases between them. This CDR3 contains 12 residues. The CDR3 is CASSFDADTQYF. CDR3 nucleotides: TGTGCCAGCAGCTTTGACGCGGATACGCAGTATTTT.

V usage is TRBV30 and J usage is TRBJ1-2; TRBD1 is a possible D gene (6 bases). V gave up 0 bases and J gave up 8 bases, with 13 bases separating them. CDR1 and CDR2 from the germline V gene are GTSNPN and SVGIG (reference sequence). The CDR3 has 13 amino acids. The CDR3 nucleotides are TGTGCCTGGAGTGTGGGGGCCTCGGAGGGCTACACCTTC. Its protein product is CAWSVGASEGYTF.

This chain connects TRBV20-1 to TRBJ2-2; no definite D call. Deletions cut 6 bases from V and 4 bases from J, with 18 bases between. The CDR3 covers 15 residues. CDR1 and CDR2 from the germline V gene are DFQATT and SNEGSKA (reference sequence). CDR3 DNA sequence: TGCAGTGCCTCCCGACCGGGCTTGGGCACCGGGGAGCTGTTTTTT. It specifies CSASRPGLGTGELFF.

The V call is TRBV20-1, the J call TRBJ2-3; 12 bases match TRBD2. With 5 bases clipped from V and 6 bases from J, the junction kept 18 bases outside the gene matches. CDR3 length: 18 amino acids. In germline, CDR1 is DFQATT, CDR2 SNEGSKA (reference sequence). The CDR3 DNA reads as TGCAGTGCTCCCTCGACCTTGCTTCTAGCGGGAGGGCCGGATACGCAGTATTTT. Protein sequence: CSAPSTLLLAGGPDTQYF.

V usage is TRBV12-5 and J usage is TRBJ1-1; 9 nucleotides align to TRBD1. The ends lost 5 bases at V and 4 bases at J; junction bases unmatched: 11. The CDR3 extends over 16 amino acids. Germline values: CDR1 LGHNT, CDR2 FRNRAP. The CDR3 nucleotides read TGTGCTAGTGGTCCGGGACAGGGCGGCGTCAGCACTGAAGCTTTCTTT. It codes for CASGPGQGGVSTEAFF.

This chain connects TRBV6-1 to TRBJ1-6; 9 positions match TRBD1. The germline V gene has CDR1 MNHNS and CDR2 SASEGT. The CDR3 length is 15 residues. Trimming took 7 bases from V and 9 from J; bases not matched to a gene: 10. The CDR3 here is CASTLGDRVGSPLHF. The CDR3 DNA follows: TGTGCCAGCACTCTCGGGGACAGGGTGGGTTCACCCCTCCACTTT.

V usage is TRBV2 and J usage is TRBJ2-3; D is perhaps TRBD2 (6 bases). CDR1 and CDR2 from the germline V gene are SNHLY and FYNNEI. Between the trimmed V and J ends, which lost 3 bases and 4 bases, there was a span of 14 bases. The length of the CDR3 is 15 residues. CDR3 amino acids: CASSDPGERADTQYF. DNA for the CDR3: TGTGCCAGCAGTGATCCGGGGGAGCGCGCAGATACGCAGTATTTT. Variable domain in full (rest from reference TRBV2 and TRBJ2-3): EPEVTQTPSHQVTQMGQEVILRCVPISNHLYFYWYRQILGQKVEFLVSFYNNEISEKSEIFDDQFSVERPDGSNFTLKIRSTKLEDSAMYFCASSDPGERADTQYFGPGTRLTVL.

The rearrangement joins TRBV29-1 to TRBJ1-1; 9 bases are a match to TRBD1. The CDR3 is 13 amino acids. The germline CDR1 and CDR2 sequences are SQVTM and ANQGSEA. Unmatched junction bases numbered 4, after V lost 5 bases and J lost 3 bases. For the CDR3, the DNA is TGCAGCGTTCCCGGGACAGGGTACACTGAAGCTTTCTTT. It is translated as CSVPGTGYTEAFF.

The V gene is TRBV27, the J gene TRBJ2-3; 7 bases match TRBD1. The CDR3 covers 16 residues. Germline lookup yields CDR1 MNHEY and CDR2 SMNVEV (reference sequence). V was clipped by 6 bases and J by 7 bases; unmatched bases: 16. CDR3 nucleotides: TGTGCCAGCAGCTTAATTGACAGGGCACACCAGTATACGCAGTATTTT. Translated, it gives CASSLIDRAHQYTQYF.

The chain links TRBV7-9 to TRBJ2-3; D is undetermined. The V gene's germline CDR1 is SEHNR and CDR2 FQNEAQ (reference sequence). Trimming took off 4 bases at V and 0 bases at J, with 11 bases between the two ends. The length of the CDR3 is 15 residues. In DNA form, the CDR3 reads TGTGCCAGCAGCTCCCGGCTATCTAGCACAGATACGCAGTATTTT. Its protein is CASSSRLSSTDTQYF. Supplemented by reference TRBV7-9 and TRBJ2-3, the full variable domain reads DTGVSQNPRHKITKRGQNVTFRCDPISEHNRLYWYRQTLGQGPEFLTYFQNEAQLEKSRLLSDRFSAERPKGSFSTLEIQRTEQGDSAMYLCASSSRLSSTDTQYFGPGTRLTVL.

The chain has TRBV27 and TRBJ2-3; TRBD2 aligns across 9 bases. CDR3 size: 15 residues. The V segment lost 3 bases and the J segment 2 bases; nucleotides outside the gene matches: 3. Germline CDR1 is MNHEY and CDR2 is SMNVEV (reference sequence). The CDR3 DNA reads as TGTGCCAGCAGTTTTAGCGGGGGAGACACAGATACGCAGTATTTT. As protein: CASSFSGGDTDTQYF.

This chain connects TRBV7-9 to TRBJ1-1; D uncertain. The germline V and J ends were trimmed by 1 base and 1 base, with 13 bases remaining between them. This CDR3 comprises 16 residues. Germline lookup yields CDR1 SEHNR and CDR2 FQNEAQ (reference sequence). CDR3 loop: CASSLVLADENTEAFF. CDR3 sequence (DNA): TGTGCCAGCAGCTTAGTTCTGGCAGACGAGAACACTGAAGCTTTCTTT.

The gene calls are TRBV30 and TRBJ2-2, with D tentatively TRBD1 (7 bases). CDR3 length equals 15 residues. Between the trimmed V and J ends, which lost 2 bases and 1 base, there was a span of 11 bases. CDR1 and CDR2 from the germline V gene are GTSNPN and SVGIG (reference sequence). The CDR3 nucleotides read TGTGCCTGGAGTCGTCAGGGGGGGAACACCGGGGAGCTGTTTTTT. It codes for CAWSRQGGNTGELFF.

The chain uses TRBV6-1 and TRBJ2-1, with 8 bases fitting TRBD1. This CDR3 is 12 amino acids long. Germline V gene sequence: CDR1 MNHNS, CDR2 SASEGT. J was trimmed by 9 bases and V by 6 bases; bases with no gene match: 4. The CDR3 is CASRGQGSEQFF. The CDR3 region has the DNA TGTGCCAGCAGAGGACAGGGCTCTGAGCAGTTCTTC.

The chain links TRBV15 to TRBJ2-5, with D perhaps given as TRBD1 or TRBD2 (5 bases each). Per germline, CDR1 LNHNV and CDR2 YYDKDF (reference sequence). The CDR3 extends over 14 amino acids. The germline V and J ends were trimmed by 1 base and 1 base, with 7 bases remaining between them. CDR3 amino acids: CATSRGGIQETQYF. The CDR3 DNA reads TGTGCCACCAGCAGAGGGGGGATCCAAGAGACCCAGTACTTC.

This clonotype has only a few counts. J is TRBJ2-2 and V is TRBV12-3 or TRBV12-4; the match to TRBD2 covers 16 bases. The J segment lost 6 bases and the V segment lost 5 bases, leaving 3 bases of the junction unmatched. This CDR3 is 16 amino acids long. CDR3 in DNA: TGTGCCAGCAGTCCGGGACTAGCGGGGGGGCCCGGGGAGCTGTTTTTT. This translates into CASSPGLAGGPGELFF.